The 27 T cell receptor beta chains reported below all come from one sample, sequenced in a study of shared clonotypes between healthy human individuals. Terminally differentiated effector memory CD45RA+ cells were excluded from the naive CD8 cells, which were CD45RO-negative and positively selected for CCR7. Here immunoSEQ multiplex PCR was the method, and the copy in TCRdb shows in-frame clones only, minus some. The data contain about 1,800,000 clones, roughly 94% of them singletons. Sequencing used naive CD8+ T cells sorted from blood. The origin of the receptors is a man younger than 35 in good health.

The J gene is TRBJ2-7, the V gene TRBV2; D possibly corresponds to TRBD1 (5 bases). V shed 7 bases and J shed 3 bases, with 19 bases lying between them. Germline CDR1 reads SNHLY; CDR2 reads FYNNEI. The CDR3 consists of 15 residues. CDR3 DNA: TGTGCCAGCAATGTTAAGGGGCCTTCCCTCTACGAGCAGTACTTC. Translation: CASNVKGPSLYEQYF. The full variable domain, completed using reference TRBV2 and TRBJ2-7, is EPEVTQTPSHQVTQMGQEVILRCVPISNHLYFYWYRQILGQKVEFLVSFYNNEISEKSEIFDDQFSVERPDGSNFTLKIRSTKLEDSAMYFCASNVKGPSLYEQYFGPGTRLTVT.

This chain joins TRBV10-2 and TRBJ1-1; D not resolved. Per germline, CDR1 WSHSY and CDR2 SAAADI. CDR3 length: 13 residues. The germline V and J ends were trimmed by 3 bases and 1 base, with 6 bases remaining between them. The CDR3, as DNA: TGCGCCAGCAGTGAACAGCCGAACACTGAAGCTTTCTTT. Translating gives CASSEQPNTEAFF.

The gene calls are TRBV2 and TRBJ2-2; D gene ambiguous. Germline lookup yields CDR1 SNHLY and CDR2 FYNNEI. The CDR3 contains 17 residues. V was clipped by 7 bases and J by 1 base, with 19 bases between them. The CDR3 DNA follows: TGTGCCAGCACCTACGACCCAGAGACGGGGAACACCGGGGAGCTGTTTTTT. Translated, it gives CASTYDPETGNTGELFF.

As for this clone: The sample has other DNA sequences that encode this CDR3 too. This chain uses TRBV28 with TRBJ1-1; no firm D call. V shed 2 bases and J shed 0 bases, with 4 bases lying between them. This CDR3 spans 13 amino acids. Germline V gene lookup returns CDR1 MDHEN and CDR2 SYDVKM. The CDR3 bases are TGTGCCAGCAGTTTAGGTCTGAACACTGAAGCTTTCTTT. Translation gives CASSLGLNTEAFF.

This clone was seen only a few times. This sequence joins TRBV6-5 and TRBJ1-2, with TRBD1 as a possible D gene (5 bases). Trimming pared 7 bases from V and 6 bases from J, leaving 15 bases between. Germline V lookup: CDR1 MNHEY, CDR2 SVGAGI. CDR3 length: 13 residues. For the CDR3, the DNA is TGTGCCAGCACCCCTCCGGGAGGGGATGGCTACACCTTC. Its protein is CASTPPGGDGYTF.

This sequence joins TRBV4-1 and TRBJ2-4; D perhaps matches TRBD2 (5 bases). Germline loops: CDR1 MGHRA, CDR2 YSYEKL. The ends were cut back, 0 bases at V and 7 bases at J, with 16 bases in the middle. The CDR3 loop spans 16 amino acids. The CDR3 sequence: CASSQERADLENIQYF. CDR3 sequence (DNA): TGCGCCAGCAGCCAAGAGAGGGCAGATCTAGAGAACATTCAGTACTTC.

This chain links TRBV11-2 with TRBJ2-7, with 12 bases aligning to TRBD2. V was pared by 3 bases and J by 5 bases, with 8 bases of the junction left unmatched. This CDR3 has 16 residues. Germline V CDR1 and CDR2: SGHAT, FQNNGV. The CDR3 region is CASSFSRLAGDDEQYF. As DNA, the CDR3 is TGTGCCAGCAGCTTTAGCCGACTAGCGGGAGATGACGAGCAGTACTTC.

This chain's CDR3 is CASSWSAHQPQHF. In DNA form, the CDR3 reads TGTGCCAGCAGTTGGAGCGCCCATCAGCCCCAGCATTTT. The V and J genes are TRBV27 and TRBJ1-5, with D hard to call. This CDR3 spans 13 amino acids. Germline CDR1 is MNHEY and CDR2 is SMNVEV (reference sequence). The V and J ends lost 4 bases and 5 bases respectively, with 9 bases between them.

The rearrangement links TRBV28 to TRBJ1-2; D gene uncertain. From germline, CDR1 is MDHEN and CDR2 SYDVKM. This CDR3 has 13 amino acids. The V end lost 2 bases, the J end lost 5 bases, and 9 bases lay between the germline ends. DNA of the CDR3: TGTGCCAGCAGTTTAAGCGGGCGTTATGGCTACACCTTC. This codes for CASSLSGRYGYTF.

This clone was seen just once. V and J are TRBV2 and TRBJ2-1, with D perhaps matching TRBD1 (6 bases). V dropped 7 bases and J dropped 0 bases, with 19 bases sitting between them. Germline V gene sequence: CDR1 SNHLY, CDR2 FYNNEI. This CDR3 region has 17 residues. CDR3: CASIPLGQGSSYNEQFF. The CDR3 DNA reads TGTGCCAGCATTCCTTTGGGGCAGGGGAGCTCCTACAATGAGCAGTTCTTC.

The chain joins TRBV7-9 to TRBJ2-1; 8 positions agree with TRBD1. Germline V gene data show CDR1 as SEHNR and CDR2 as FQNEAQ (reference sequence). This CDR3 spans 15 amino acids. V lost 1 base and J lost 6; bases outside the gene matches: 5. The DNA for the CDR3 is TGTGCCAGCAGCTTAGGCGGGACAGGAGGCAATGAGCAGTTCTTC. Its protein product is CASSLGGTGGNEQFF.

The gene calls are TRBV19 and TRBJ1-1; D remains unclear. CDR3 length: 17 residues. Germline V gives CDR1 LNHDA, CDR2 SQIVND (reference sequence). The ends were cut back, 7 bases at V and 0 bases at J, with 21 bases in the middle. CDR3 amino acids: CASNTDLLGVMNTEAFF. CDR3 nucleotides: TGTGCCAGTAATACAGACCTTTTAGGAGTCATGAACACTGAAGCTTTCTTT.

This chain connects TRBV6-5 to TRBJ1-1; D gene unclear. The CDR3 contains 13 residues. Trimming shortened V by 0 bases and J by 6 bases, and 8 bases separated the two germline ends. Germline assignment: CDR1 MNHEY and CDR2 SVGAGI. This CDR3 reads CASSYSKGSEAFF. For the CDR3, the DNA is TGTGCCAGCAGTTACTCGAAAGGGTCTGAAGCTTTCTTT.

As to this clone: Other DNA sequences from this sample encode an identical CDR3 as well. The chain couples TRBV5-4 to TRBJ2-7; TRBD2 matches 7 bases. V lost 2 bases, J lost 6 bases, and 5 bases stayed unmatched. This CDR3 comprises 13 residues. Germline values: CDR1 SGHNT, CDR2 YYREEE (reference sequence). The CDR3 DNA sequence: TGTGCCAGCAGCTTCTTTGGGGGGGGCGAGCAGTACTTC. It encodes CASSFFGGGEQYF.

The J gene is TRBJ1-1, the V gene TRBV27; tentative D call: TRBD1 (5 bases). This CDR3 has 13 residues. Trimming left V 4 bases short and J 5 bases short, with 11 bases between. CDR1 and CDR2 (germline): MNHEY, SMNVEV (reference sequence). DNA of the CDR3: TGTGCCAGCAGTTCGAGGGGTGAGACTGAAGCTTTCTTT. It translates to CASSSRGETEAFF.

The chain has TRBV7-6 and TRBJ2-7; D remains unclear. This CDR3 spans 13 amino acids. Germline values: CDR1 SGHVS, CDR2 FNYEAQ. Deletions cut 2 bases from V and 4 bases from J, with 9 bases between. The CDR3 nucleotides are TGTGCCAGCAGCTTAAACCATGAGTACGAGCAGTACTTC. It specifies CASSLNHEYEQYF.

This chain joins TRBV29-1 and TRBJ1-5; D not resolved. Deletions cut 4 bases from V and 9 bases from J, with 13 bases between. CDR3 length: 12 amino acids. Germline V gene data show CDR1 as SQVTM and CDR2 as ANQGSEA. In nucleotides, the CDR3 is TGCAGCGTTGCGGACGGGGAGTCGCCCCAGCATTTT. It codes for CSVADGESPQHF.

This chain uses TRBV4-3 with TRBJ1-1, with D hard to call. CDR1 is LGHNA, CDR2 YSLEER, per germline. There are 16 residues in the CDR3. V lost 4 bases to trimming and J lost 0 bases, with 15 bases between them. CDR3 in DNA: TGCGCCAGCAGCCCAAGCGGGGAGGGAATGAACACTGAAGCTTTCTTT. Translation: CASSPSGEGMNTEAFF.

The CDR3 coding sequence is TGTGCCAGCAGGGGCCGCCTGACAGGAGGGGGGGAAGAGACCCAGTACTTC. Residues: CASRGRLTGGGEETQYF. The V gene is TRBV2, the J gene TRBJ2-5; D is perhaps TRBD2 (7 bases). Per germline, CDR1 SNHLY and CDR2 FYNNEI. V was pared by 6 bases and J by 3 bases, with 23 bases between. This CDR3 spans 17 amino acids. Full variable domain (rest looked up from reference TRBV2 and TRBJ2-5): EPEVTQTPSHQVTQMGQEVILRCVPISNHLYFYWYRQILGQKVEFLVSFYNNEISEKSEIFDDQFSVERPDGSNFTLKIRSTKLEDSAMYFCASRGRLTGGGEETQYFGPGTRLLVL.

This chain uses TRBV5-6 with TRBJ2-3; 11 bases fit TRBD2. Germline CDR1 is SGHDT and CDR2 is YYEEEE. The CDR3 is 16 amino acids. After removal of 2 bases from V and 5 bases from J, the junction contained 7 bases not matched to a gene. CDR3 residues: CASSLRLAGRGDTQYF. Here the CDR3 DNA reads TGTGCCAGCAGCTTAAGACTAGCGGGGCGGGGAGATACGCAGTATTTT.

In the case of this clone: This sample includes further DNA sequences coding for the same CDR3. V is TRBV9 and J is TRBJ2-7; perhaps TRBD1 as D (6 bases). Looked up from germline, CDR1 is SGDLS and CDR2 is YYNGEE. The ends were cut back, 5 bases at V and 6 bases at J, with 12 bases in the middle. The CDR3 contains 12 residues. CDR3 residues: CASSLTGGEQYF. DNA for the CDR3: TGTGCCAGCAGTCTGACAGGAGGCGAGCAGTACTTC.

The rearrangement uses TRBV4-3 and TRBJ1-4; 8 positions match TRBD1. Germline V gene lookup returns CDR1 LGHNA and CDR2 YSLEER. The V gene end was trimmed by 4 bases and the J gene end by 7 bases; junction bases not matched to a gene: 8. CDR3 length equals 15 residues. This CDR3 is CASSRVAGGSEKLFF. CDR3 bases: TGCGCCAGCAGCCGAGTGGCAGGGGGCAGTGAAAAACTGTTTTTT.

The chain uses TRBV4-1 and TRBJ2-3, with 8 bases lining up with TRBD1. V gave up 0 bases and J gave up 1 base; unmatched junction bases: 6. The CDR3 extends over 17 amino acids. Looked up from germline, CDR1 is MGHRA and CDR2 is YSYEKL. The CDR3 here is CASSQDEETGGTDTQYF. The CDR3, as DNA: TGCGCCAGCAGCCAAGATGAGGAGACAGGGGGCACAGATACGCAGTATTTT.

CDR3 sequence: CASSLGDSGYNEQFF. The CDR3 DNA follows: TGTGCCAGCAGCTTGGGTGATAGCGGTTACAATGAGCAGTTCTTC. This chain connects TRBV5-6 to TRBJ2-1; maybe TRBD2 (6 bases). The CDR3 length is 15 residues. Deletions cut 0 bases from V and 4 bases from J, with 11 bases between. CDR1 is SGHDT, CDR2 YYEEEE, per germline.

For the CDR3, the DNA is TGCGCCAGCAGTGATAATGCTAACTACAGGGGGCCTTACGAGCAGTACTTC. Its translation: CASSDNANYRGPYEQYF. The chain recombines TRBV10-2 with TRBJ2-7; 9 bases agree with TRBD1. Germline-derived CDR1 and CDR2 are WSHSY and SAAADI. The CDR3 spans 17 residues. V was clipped by 3 bases and J by 4 bases; unmatched bases: 13.

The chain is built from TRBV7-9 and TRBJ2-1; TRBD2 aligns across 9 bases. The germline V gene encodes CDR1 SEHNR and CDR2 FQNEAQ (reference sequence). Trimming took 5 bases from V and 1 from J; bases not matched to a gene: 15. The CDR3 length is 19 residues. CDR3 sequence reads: CASSPYGTSRSGSYNEQFF. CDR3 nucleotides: TGTGCCAGCAGCCCCTACGGGACTAGCAGGAGTGGATCCTACAATGAGCAGTTCTTC.

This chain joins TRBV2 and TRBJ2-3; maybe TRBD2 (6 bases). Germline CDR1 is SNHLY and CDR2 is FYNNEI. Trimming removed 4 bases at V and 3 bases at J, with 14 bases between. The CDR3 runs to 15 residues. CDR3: CASSGLGGNTDTQYF. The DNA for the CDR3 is TGTGCCAGCAGTGGCTTAGGCGGGAATACAGATACGCAGTATTTT.